This TCR beta chain was documented in a study of cytomegalovirus exposure and HLA in healthy donors (dated by TCRdb to 2015 to 2018). Broadly, across the study: An earlier analysis of some 600 of the donors reported 250 to 350 Gb of sequence data and 117 million unique TCR beta sequences obtained from some 200 million T cells. In a later genetic analysis, genome-wide SNP genotypes for about 55% of the 666 donors were used, and that subset was treated as a discovery cohort. A separate validation cohort of approximately 130 different subjects was used in addition to the 666-subject first cohort. Across approximately 400 genotyped donors of the cohort, an average of about 240,000 unique TCR beta nucleotide sequences per donor were sequenced, and around 19% of those sequences were non-productive. The study aimed to test whether signatures of past pathogen exposure could be identified by cataloging public T cell receptors. Using immunosequencing, the study profiled T cell repertoires from fewer than 850 subjects and related those repertoires to cytomegalovirus serostatus. To predict cytomegalovirus infection status, the study combined high-throughput TCR immunosequencing, statistical association of individual TCRs with disease status, and machine learning. Of the roughly 410 genotyped donors, over 80% were placed in the genetic ancestry cluster associated with self-reported Caucasian donors. HLA typing included class I and class II loci at four-digit resolution. All discovery cohort repertoires had been generated on a single sequencing platform. To study patterns of TCR occurrence, a later analysis re-analyzed previously published TCR beta repertoires from several hundred donors and added high-resolution HLA genotyping. Rather than using new phenotypic data, the later analysis identified candidate immune exposures from TCR beta sequences and from how often those sequences occurred across donors. Donor age, sex, ethnicity and CMV serostatus were compiled together with the repertoire data. About 280 gigabases of sequencing data and some 85 million unique TCR sequences were included in an early release covering over 600 HLA-typed donors. Roughly five DR-DQ haplotypes were handled as single units for association and clustering, since linkage in the cohort was strong. An earlier analysis of approximately 580 of the donors used high-throughput TCR beta sequencing to judge whether each TCR beta V gene segment behaved as functional or pseudogenic. Typing coverage differed by locus: A, B, C, DRB1 and DQB1 were typed in roughly 620-640 donors, DQA1 in 522, DPA1 in 600 to 610, and DPB1 in roughly 470.

The CDR3 starts with the cysteine, ends with the phenylalanine, and has 14 residues. The sequence is cut down to CDR3 DNA, 42 bases in frame from base 1. CDR1 and CDR2 (SGHTA, FQGNSA) derive from the germline V gene. On this clone itself: This receptor's antigen is unknown. No qualities accompany the bases; no much larger clone lies one base away.

Library preparation used the immunoSEQ multiplex PCR assay. A mixture of 60 forward primers for TCR Vbeta segments and 13 reverse primers for TCR Jbeta segments was used in the multiplex PCR. A multiplex PCR assay on genomic DNA amplified the CDR3 region of rearranged TCR beta genes. The Illumina HiSeq System was used to sequence the amplified TCR beta libraries as 87-base-pair reads. In the source study's methods: A later analysis counted tens of millions of unique TCR beta chains across the 666 repertoires, and approximately 11 million of these chains were shared by at least two donors. Raw reads were error-corrected and collapsed into unique sequences by a nearest-neighbor algorithm in which closely related sequences were merged to remove PCR and sequencing errors. V, D and J gene segments were assigned by aligning CDR3 sequences to IMGT reference sequences. For a sequence to be retained, at least a six-nucleotide match to both a V gene segment and a J gene segment was required. Rearrangements were called productive when the CDR3 lacked stop codons and stayed in frame with V and J; all others were non-productive. CDR3 was defined according to IMGT convention as the region running from the second conserved V-encoded cysteine to the conserved J-encoded phenylalanine. The earlier analysis of a few hundred of the donors excluded any sequence lacking an unambiguous match to a single V gene segment. In an earlier analysis of some 590 of the donors, a V segment was called functional when productive rearrangements were above 56.7%, and segregating when the standard deviation between donors exceeded 5%. A statistical classification framework was developed to diagnose cytomegalovirus status using the catalog of TCR beta chain sequences. In a later analysis, V and J genes were assigned by comparing TCR nucleotide sequences against IMGT/GENE-DB human TR gene sequences. Using the TCRdist pipeline, a later analysis assigned CDR3 sequences along with most-parsimonious VDJ recombination scenarios. In a later analysis, each TCR beta chain was defined by its CDR3 amino acid sequence together with its V-gene family, and reads without a unique V-gene family were excluded. To address suspected cross-contamination and a sequencing artifact, a later analysis removed roughly 580 highly shared, low-generation-probability nucleotide sequences. For each public chain, a later analysis derived a clonal expansion index from normalized ranks of inferred template counts within each repertoire. In a later analysis, generation probabilities were computed using a VDJ recombination model fitted to out-of-frame rearrangements, and the results were checked against IGoR. Hypergeometric tests were used in a later analysis to score TCR-TCR, TCR-HLA and TCR-CMV co-occurrence, with a repertoire-size bias correction applied to the TCR pairs. To estimate false discovery rates, a later analysis permuted the HLA or CMV assignments 20 times. A later analysis grouped co-occurring TCRs with DBSCAN, adding TCRdist sequence similarity when clustering within HLA-allele-positive subsets. For co-occurrence clustering, repertoires with fewer than 30,000 or more than 120,000 public chains were excluded, along with five repertoires with anomalous nucleotide sharing. The clones in this table, taken by TCRdb from immuneACCESS, are in-frame only. Not every clone is retained; where verified, under half of the shortfall comes from an unresolved V gene, and the cause of the rest is unknown. From that table come the V and J calls and clone size; the DNA was used to work out D and trimming. In this sample the table shows 130,000 to 150,000 clones, 82% of which occur a single time. The ten largest clones add up to 4.5% to 6% of the sample.

The cohort consisted of approximately 690 healthy bone marrow donors. At the time of sampling, all cohort members were nominally healthy, though unrecorded immune exposures were likely present. The donor tested CMV seropositive and was one of the 289 seropositive cohort members. A peripheral blood sample was provided by each donor, and peripheral blood mononuclear cells were used for TCR beta sequencing. The Qiagen DNeasy Blood Extraction Kit was used to extract genomic DNA from the blood cell samples. Summary of the overall study and its limitations: V-gene and J-gene trimming of TCR beta chains was associated with a missense DCLRE1C variant in a later genetic analysis, and the association was replicated in an independent cohort. In a later genetic analysis, fewer N-insertions in productive TCRs were reported among donors in an Asian-associated ancestry cluster than the roughly 640-donor mean. In a later analysis, TCR association rates were found to vary across HLA loci, with the most associated TCRs seen for DRB1 alleles and the fewest for HLA-C alleles. Presence/absence analyses assumed roughly uniform sequencing depth across donors, an assumption that may not hold. Most TCR sequences were observed very rarely across donors, whereas some public TCRs were present in many individuals. Because counts were too low, roughly 18 rarely observed V segments, including chromosome 9 orphons, were left out of the earlier analysis of 500 to 650 of the donors. Immune exposure information for the cohort was limited to CMV serostatus. In vitro tests confirmed that three of the cytomegalovirus-associated TCR beta chains recognize cytomegalovirus antigens. The authors suggested that the approach could potentially be extended to other disease states and immunological phenotypes. Several of the top co-occurrence clusters appeared to be linked to parvovirus B19, influenza, CMV and Epstein-Barr virus, according to a later analysis. The classifier was reported to diagnose cytomegalovirus status with high specificity and sensitivity in both the original and validation cohorts. A group of highly shared sequence variants was considered likely to be a technical artifact of the sequencing pipeline. Strong co-occurrence of HLA alleles, especially DR and DQ, made assigning TCR associations to individual alleles difficult. A further reported finding was that TCR beta sequences accurately predicted the HLA-A and HLA-B alleles for most subjects in the first cohort. Because HLA typing was missing for some donors at each locus, association tests included only the typed subset. In this cohort, only TCR beta chains were sequenced, and detectable features were limited by the absence of alpha or paired-chain data. In an earlier analysis of 587 of the donors, most TCR beta V segments appeared in productive rearrangements about 90% or about 30% of the time, broadly matching IMGT annotations. Because the 87-base-pair reads could not distinguish some IMGT-functional V segments, including TRBV6-2 and TRBV6-3, those segments were excluded. Correlated functional status among segregating V segments might reflect linkage disequilibrium, but an unknown experimental factor could not be ruled out. Most CMV-associated TCR beta chains appeared to be HLA-restricted in a later analysis, and the HLA associations seemed to be driven largely by CMV exposure. A total of 164 TCR beta chains were listed by the study as associated with cytomegalovirus. In a later analysis, about 17,000 TCR beta sequences were associated with specific HLA alleles at a false discovery rate of 0.05. A later analysis found that HLA-associated TCR beta chains were more clonally expanded and had lower generation probabilities than equally common non-associated chains.

The TCR sequence derives from a man under 40 in good health and CMV-seropositive. The sample consisted of PBMCs. The chain is encoded by TRBV7-2 joined to TRBJ2-5, and 7 junctional nucleotides match TRBD1. The last part of the DNA fits TRBJ2-7 better; the J call may be wrong. This receptor carries the CDR3 CASSSTPGGYEQYF. The DNA sequence is as follows: TGTGCCAGCAGTTCCACCCCAGGGGGCTACGAGCAGTACTTC.